The rows below give T cell receptor beta chains drawn from one sample of a study of shared clonotypes between healthy human individuals. Using immunoSEQ multiplex PCR, the repertoire was profiled, and TCRdb retains in-frame clones only, with some absent. The repertoire holds hundreds of thousands of clones, with about 80% as singletons. The sequenced sample consisted of PBMCs. These receptors all stem from a woman aged 40 to 50 in good health. Some clones in this sample may be carry-over from other donors' samples. Both conserved end residues are part of each CDR3. A D gene is named only where the DNA matches it firmly. A clone size is listed for some rows: how often the clone was seen (once, few, many), or a class if it is expanded.

v_call	j_call	clone_size	d_call	cdr3_nt	cdr3_aa
TRBV6-5	TRBJ2-2	once	NA	TGTGCCAGCAGTTATTTGGGGAGCACCGGGGAGCTGTTTTTT	CASSYLGSTGELFF
TRBV28	TRBJ1-2	NA	NA	TGTGCCAGCTCCCTCCAAGGGGTAACTAACTATGGCTACACCTTC	CASSLQGVTNYGYTF
TRBV4-1	TRBJ2-4	NA	TRBD2	TGCGCCAGCAGCCAAGCCTTTTTGGGGGGGTTAGCCAAAAACATTCAGTACTTC	CASSQAFLGGLAKNIQYF
TRBV2	TRBJ1-5	NA	NA	TGTGCCAGCGCCCTATCACTCGGACGGAATCAGCCCCAGCATTTT	CASALSLGRNQPQHF
TRBV27	TRBJ2-7	NA	NA	TGTGCCAGCAGTTTTCTCCGGGACCCTATTGGAGAGCAGTACTTC	CASSFLRDPIGEQYF
TRBV4-1	TRBJ2-7	NA	NA	TGCGCCAGCAGCCAACTCCTCCTCGATAGTAGCGGTTCCTACGAGCAGTACTTC	CASSQLLLDSSGSYEQYF
TRBV9	TRBJ2-7	NA	TRBD2	TGTGCCAGCAGCGTAGGGGACGGGACTAGTGCCTACGAGCAGTACTTC	CASSVGDGTSAYEQYF
TRBV28	TRBJ1-2	NA	NA	TGTGCCAGCAGTTTGCTCGGACCGGAGGGCTACACCTTC	CASSLLGPEGYTF
TRBV6-5	TRBJ2-1	NA	NA	TGTGCCAGCAGTTCCGGATCGCGGGGCTACAATGAGCAGTTCTTC	CASSSGSRGYNEQFF
TRBV7-2	TRBJ2-7	NA	TRBD1	TGTGCCAGCAGCCCGGGACAGGCCCGCTCCTACGAGCAGTACTTC	CASSPGQARSYEQYF
TRBV7-2	TRBJ1-5	NA	NA	TGTGCCAGCAGCTTAGTCAGGGCCAGGGATCAGCCCCAGCATTTT	CASSLVRARDQPQHF
TRBV5-1	TRBJ2-2	NA	NA	TGCGCCAGCAGCTTGTTCGCTTTGACCGGGGAGCTGTTTTTT	CASSLFALTGELFF
TRBV5-4	TRBJ2-3	NA	TRBD2	TGTGCCAGCAGCTTGGGGGGGGGAGGCCCCACAGATACGCAGTATTTT	CASSLGGGGPTDTQYF
TRBV2	TRBJ2-7	NA	NA	TGTGCCAGCAGTTTAACTAGAGGCGAGCAGTACTTC	CASSLTRGEQYF
TRBV28	TRBJ2-5	NA	TRBD2	TGTGCCAGCAGTCCCCCGACTAGCGGGTGGGAGACCCAGTACTTC	CASSPPTSGWETQYF
TRBV5-1	TRBJ2-3	NA	TRBD2	TGCGCCAGCAGCACCGGGACTAGCGGGAGGGCTAACACAGATACGCAGTATTTT	CASSTGTSGRANTDTQYF
TRBV28	TRBJ2-7	NA	NA	TGTGCCAGCAGTTTTACAGGACTGAGCTCCTACGAGCAGTACTTC	CASSFTGLSSYEQYF
TRBV7-2	TRBJ1-3	once	NA	TGTGCCAGCAGCTGGACTGCCGGCTCTGGAAACACCATATATTTT	CASSWTAGSGNTIYF
TRBV2	TRBJ2-2	many	NA	TGTGCCAGCAGTTACACCGGGGAGCTGTTTTTT	CASSYTGELFF
TRBV9	TRBJ2-2	few	TRBD2	TGTGCCAGCAGCGTAACCACTAGCGGGAACACCGGGGAGCTGTTTTTT	CASSVTTSGNTGELFF
TRBV5-6	TRBJ1-3	NA	NA	TGTGCCAGCAGCTTGGTTTACTCTGGAAACACCATATATTTT	CASSLVYSGNTIYF
TRBV2	TRBJ2-5	once	TRBD2	TGTGCCAGCAGCTCGGACTGGGGGGGTGAAGAGACCCAGTACTTC	CASSSDWGGEETQYF
TRBV11-2	TRBJ1-2	NA	NA	TGTGCCAGCAGCTCTACATGGGGTAGTAACTATGGCTACACCTTC	CASSSTWGSNYGYTF
TRBV30	TRBJ2-1	NA	NA	TGTGCCTGGAGAGACTACAAGCAGTTCTTC	CAWRDYKQFF
TRBV28	TRBJ2-1	NA	NA	TGTGCCAGCAGTCCTCCTCGTACGAATGAGCAGTTCTTC	CASSPPRTNEQFF
TRBV28	TRBJ1-3	NA	NA	TGTGCCAGCAGTCCGGACAGTAGCTCTGGAAACACCATATATTTT	CASSPDSSSGNTIYF
TRBV5-4	TRBJ2-7	NA	TRBD2	TGTGCCAGCAGCCCCCGAAGGGGTAGCGGGAGGGCCGAGGAGCAGTACTTC	CASSPRRGSGRAEEQYF
TRBV7-9	TRBJ1-3	NA	NA	TGTGCCAGCAGCTTAGCGGAGGGAAACACCATATATTTT	CASSLAEGNTIYF
TRBV5-1	TRBJ1-1	NA	NA	TGCGCCAGCAGCTTGGTAGGTCGGGGGTCGAGCACTGAAGCTTTCTTT	CASSLVGRGSSTEAFF
TRBV27	TRBJ1-2	NA	TRBD1	TGTGCCAGCAGTTCCAAGGGACAGAACCCGTCCTATGGCTACACCTTC	CASSSKGQNPSYGYTF
TRBV11-1	TRBJ2-3	NA	TRBD1	TGTGCCAGCAGTCGACAGGGAGGCACAGATACGCAGTATTTT	CASSRQGGTDTQYF
TRBV7-2	TRBJ2-1	NA	NA	TGTGCCAGCAGCGGGGCTGGCGGAGGGCTAAGGAATGAGCAGTTCTTC	CASSGAGGGLRNEQFF
TRBV6-5	TRBJ2-3	NA	NA	TGTGCCAGCAGTAGTTGGGACTTCACAGATACGCAGTATTTT	CASSSWDFTDTQYF
TRBV7-3	TRBJ1-5	NA	TRBD1	TGTGCCACGAACCGGGACAGGCGGAATCAGCCCCAGCATTTT	CATNRDRRNQPQHF
TRBV10-3	TRBJ2-2	NA	TRBD2	TGTGCCGCCGGTGGGGGGGAGTCCACCGGGGAGCTGTTTTTT	CAAGGGESTGELFF